A single sample gave rise to the 13 T cell receptor beta chains below, sequenced in a study of PD-1 blockade in classical Hodgkin lymphoma. Every patient relapsed after autologous stem cell transplantation, and brentuximab vedotin exposure varied. Here immunoSEQ multiplex PCR was the method, and the copy in TCRdb shows in-frame clones only, minus some. Here the sample spans some 95,000 clones, roughly 89% being singletons. The material sequenced was peripheral blood mononuclear cells (PBMCs), taken before the second cycle of nivolumab. The receptors originated from a human donor with classical Hodgkin lymphoma.

The genes are TRBV6-9 and TRBJ2-7; D call uncertain. This CDR3 contains 11 residues. Germline V gene lookup returns CDR1 MNHGY and CDR2 SVAAGI. V lost 8 bases and J 3 bases, leaving 8 bases between the germline ends. The CDR3 DNA is TGTGCCAGCTGGGTTGACTACGAGCAGTACTTC. This sequence encodes CASWVDYEQYF.

The gene calls are TRBV5-1 and TRBJ2-5, with D unclear. The V end was cut by 0 bases, the J end by 2 bases, with 8 bases between. CDR1 is SGHRS, CDR2 YFSETQ, per germline. CDR3 length equals 14 residues. The CDR3 sequence: CASSLAGGQETQYF. For the CDR3, the DNA is TGCGCCAGCAGCTTGGCCGGTGGGCAAGAGACCCAGTACTTC.

The CDR3 region is CASSQHGGWGNVLTF. The CDR3 coding sequence is TGCGCCAGCAGCCAACATGGGGGCTGGGGAAACGTCCTGACTTTC. The V call is TRBV4-1, the J call TRBJ2-6, with D possibly being TRBD1 (6 bases). The germline gives CDR1 MGHRA, CDR2 YSYEKL. CDR3 length: 15 amino acids. Trimming pared 2 bases from V and 10 bases from J, leaving 15 bases between.

This sequence joins TRBV5-1 and TRBJ2-3, with D possibly matching TRBD2 (6 bases). Germline V lookup: CDR1 SGHRS, CDR2 YFSETQ. Trimming took 4 bases from V and 2 from J, leaving 17 bases between them. The CDR3 contains 16 residues. CDR3 amino acids: CASSLARDFSTDTQYF. CDR3 DNA: TGCGCCAGCAGCCTAGCCCGGGACTTTTCCACAGATACGCAGTATTTT.

V usage is TRBV28 and J usage is TRBJ1-1; 10 bases match TRBD1. After removal of 8 bases from V and 6 bases from J, the junction contained 6 bases not matched to a gene. CDR1 and CDR2 from the germline V gene are MDHEN and SYDVKM. The CDR3 has 13 amino acids. This chain's CDR3 is CASQDRGHSEAFF. CDR3 DNA sequence: TGTGCCAGCCAAGACAGGGGGCACTCTGAAGCTTTCTTT.

The chain combines TRBV20-1 with TRBJ1-4; D not certain. V dropped 2 bases and J dropped 7 bases, with 5 bases sitting between them. This CDR3 is built from 11 residues. Germline V CDR1 and CDR2: DFQATT, SNEGSKA (reference sequence). CDR3: CSARLGEKLFF. CDR3 nucleotides: TGCAGTGCTAGACTGGGTGAAAAACTGTTTTTT.

The V gene is TRBV7-8, the J gene TRBJ1-2, with 7 bases fitting TRBD1. In germline, CDR1 is SGHVS, CDR2 FQNEAQ. The CDR3 extends over 15 amino acids. The trim removed 1 base at V and 7 bases at J, leaving 9 bases unmatched. CDR3: CASSLVGTGAGGYTF. The CDR3 DNA sequence: TGTGCCAGCAGCTTAGTGGGAACAGGGGCGGGTGGCTACACCTTC.

The chain joins TRBV27 to TRBJ2-3; TRBD2 agrees at 11 bases. V was pared by 1 base and J by 6 bases, with 6 bases of the junction left unmatched. CDR1 MNHEY and CDR2 SMNVEV come from the germline V gene (reference sequence). This CDR3 contains 16 residues. CDR3 coding DNA: TGTGCCAGCAGTTTATACCTAGCGGGGGGAGGGGATACGCAGTATTTT. Encoded protein: CASSLYLAGGGDTQYF.

The rearrangement joins TRBV28 to TRBJ1-5; D uncertain. The CDR3 totals 17 residues. CDR1 is MDHEN, CDR2 SYDVKM, per germline. V was clipped by 2 bases and J by 3 bases, with 17 bases between them. The CDR3 coding sequence is TGTGCCAGCAGTTTAGCCGGGCTTGGGCCATTCAATCAGCCCCAGCATTTT. This encodes CASSLAGLGPFNQPQHF.

The chain joins TRBV28 to TRBJ2-5, with a tentative D call TRBD2 (5 bases). The CDR3 runs to 15 residues. Germline CDR1 and CDR2: MDHEN and SYDVKM. Trimming took 2 bases from V and 2 from J, leaving 12 bases between them. The CDR3 sequence is CASSLPTLVQETQYF. The CDR3 region has the DNA TGTGCCAGCAGTTTACCCACACTAGTGCAAGAGACCCAGTACTTC.

This chain connects TRBV5-4 to TRBJ2-2; D might be TRBD2 (5 bases). Germline values: CDR1 SGHNT, CDR2 YYREEE (reference sequence). V lost 3 bases and J 0 bases, leaving 15 bases between the germline ends. The CDR3 covers 17 residues. The CDR3 loop reads CASSSLGRSSNTGELFF. The CDR3 DNA is TGTGCCAGCAGCTCACTAGGCCGAAGCTCGAACACCGGGGAGCTGTTTTTT. Complete variable domain (other parts from reference TRBV5-4 and TRBJ2-2): ETGVTQSPTHLIKTRGQQVTLRCSSQSGHNTVSWYQQALGQGPQFIFQYYREEENGRGNFPPRFSGLQFPNYSSELNVNALELDDSALYLCASSSLGRSSNTGELFFGEGSRLTVL.

The chain carries TRBV27 and TRBJ2-7, with 8 nucleotides matching TRBD2. Germline-derived CDR1 and CDR2 are MNHEY and SMNVEV (reference sequence). Losses at the gene ends were 5 bases for V and 2 bases for J; bases not matched to a gene: 14. The CDR3 is 17 amino acids. CDR3 DNA: TGTGCCAGCAGTCGAAATCTAGCGGGCTCAGCTACCTACGAGCAGTACTTC. Its protein is CASSRNLAGSATYEQYF.

V usage is TRBV28 and J usage is TRBJ1-1; 7 nucleotides agree with TRBD1. V dropped 4 bases and J dropped 1; count of bases not matched to a gene: 3. This CDR3 spans 14 amino acids. Per germline, CDR1 MDHEN and CDR2 SYDVKM. The CDR3 region has the DNA TGTGCCAGCAGTTCAAAGGGGGCGAACACTGAAGCTTTCTTT. Residues: CASSSKGANTEAFF.